This T cell receptor beta chain was retrieved from a study of blood T cell repertoires in COVID-19. Study-wide context: Whether acute or convalescent, the COVID-19 samples came from the United States, Italy and Spain. PBMCs, B-cell-depleted T cells, or T cells were the source of the cDNA or gDNA that made up the material.

The CDR3 extends over 15 amino acids. The junction had 11 bases not matched to a gene; V was cut back by 5 bases and J by 6 bases. Germline V CDR1 and CDR2: LNHNV, YYDKDF (reference sequence). In the original workflow: The authors estimated nucleated cell counts from reference gene primer amplification. Assay used: immunoSEQ multiplex PCR; TCRdb lists only in-frame clones, some missing. The V and J calls and the clone size are those of that table, but D and trimming were determined from the DNA. The repertoire holds 150,000 to 200,000 clones, with around nine tenths as singletons. The source material was peripheral blood. The receptor was isolated from an older man with active or convalescent COVID-19. This chain joins TRBV15 and TRBJ2-7; 9 bases match TRBD1. Here the CDR3 DNA reads TGTGCCACCAGCGAACTAGGGACAGGGAAGGCCGAGCAGTACTTC. It encodes CATSELGTGKAEQYF.